The rows below give T cell receptor beta chains drawn from one sample of a study of a mutant IDH1 vaccine in newly diagnosed glioma. Their cognate antigens are unknown. Profiled with immunoSEQ multiplex PCR; TCRdb holds only in-frame clones, not every one. Among more than 35,000 clones listed, roughly 79% were seen once. This specimen consisted of PBMCs, obtained from a glioma patient whose treatment included an IDH1 peptide vaccine. All receptors come from a man in his forties with glioma. Both conserved end residues are part of each CDR3. D genes are given only for firm matches. The size field is filled for only some rows; it gives once, few, many or a size class.

j_call v_call clone_size d_call cdr3_aa cdr3_nt
TRBJ2-7 TRBV11-2 - TRBD2 CASSYGTGMASGRKEQYF TGTGCCAGCAGCTACGGGACAGGGATGGCTAGCGGGAGGAAAGAGCAGTACTTC
TRBJ2-1 TRBV6-1 - TRBD2 CASSGGLAGANEQFF TGTGCCAGCAGTGGGGGACTAGCGGGGGCGAATGAGCAGTTCTTC
TRBJ2-5 TRBV6-6 - - CASSRETQYF TGTGCCAGCAGCCGGGAGACCCAGTACTTC
TRBJ2-7 TRBV6-6 - - CASSQYSSYEQYF TGTGCCAGCAGTCAATACAGCTCCTACGAGCAGTACTTC
TRBJ1-5 TRBV11-2 - - CASSLEQGPNQPQHF TGTGCCAGCAGCTTAGAGCAGGGCCCTAATCAGCCCCAGCATTTT
TRBJ2-1 TRBV6-4 few TRBD2 CASSDLYGGDYNEQFF TGTGCCAGCAGTGACCTTTACGGGGGGGACTACAATGAGCAGTTCTTC
TRBJ2-7 TRBV10-2 - - CASSARFYEQYF TGCGCCAGCAGTGCGCGCTTCTACGAGCAGTACTTC
TRBJ2-1 TRBV9 - TRBD1 CASSVGTGQEYNEQFF TGTGCCAGCAGCGTAGGGACTGGACAGGAGTACAATGAGCAGTTCTTC
TRBJ1-1 TRBV6-6 - - CASSDSTFEAFF TGTGCCAGCAGCGACAGTACTTTTGAAGCTTTCTTT
TRBJ2-3 TRBV10-3 - - CAISRDTLGDTQYF TGTGCCATCAGCCGGGACACCCTAGGGGATACGCAGTATTTT
TRBJ1-5 TRBV27 - - CASSLGGASNQPQHF TGTGCCAGCAGTTTAGGGGGAGCCTCCAATCAGCCCCAGCATTTT
TRBJ2-5 TRBV2 few - CASSGTGQTQYF TGTGCCAGCAGTGGGACGGGCCAGACCCAGTACTTC
TRBJ1-1 TRBV15 - - CATSRAAANTEAFF TGTGCCACCAGCAGAGCTGCAGCTAACACTGAAGCTTTCTTT
TRBJ2-5 TRBV6-6 - TRBD1 CASSYYGTGSGETQYF TGTGCCAGCAGTTACTACGGGACAGGATCGGGAGAGACCCAGTACTTC
TRBJ1-1 TRBV7-9 - - CASSLNRNTEAFF TGTGCCAGCAGCTTAAATCGGAACACTGAAGCTTTCTTT
TRBJ2-7 TRBV7-8 - TRBD1 CASSQAGTGIGEQYF TGTGCCAGCAGTCAAGCCGGGACAGGGATCGGGGAGCAGTACTTC
TRBJ1-4 TRBV9 - - CASSVGQGYLDEKLFF TGTGCCAGCAGCGTAGGGCAGGGGTATTTGGATGAAAAACTGTTTTTT
TRBJ2-2 TRBV19 - - CASNVDWDTGELFF TGTGCCAGTAATGTAGATTGGGATACCGGGGAGCTGTTTTTT
TRBJ2-7 TRBV6-5 - - CASSYGDISYEQYF TGTGCCAGCAGTTACGGCGACATCTCCTACGAGCAGTACTTC
TRBJ1-4 TRBV2 - - CASFGGATNEKLFF TGTGCCAGCTTCGGCGGTGCAACTAATGAAAAACTGTTTTTT
TRBJ2-1 TRBV19 few - CASKLDRASYNEQFF TGTGCCAGTAAATTGGACCGGGCCTCCTACAATGAGCAGTTCTTC
TRBJ1-2 TRBV4-2 few TRBD1 CASSPTGKGGGYTF TGTGCCAGCAGCCCGACAGGGAAGGGTGGTGGCTACACCTTC
TRBJ1-5 TRBV2 - TRBD1 CASSELAGGYGNQPQHF TGTGCCAGCAGTGAACTGGCAGGGGGATATGGCAATCAGCCCCAGCATTTT
TRBJ1-6 TRBV5-4 - - CASSPGEEPLHF TGTGCCAGCAGCCCCGGGGAGGAACCCCTCCACTTT
TRBJ1-5 TRBV4-2 - - CASSFWGSNQPQHF TGTGCCAGCAGCTTCTGGGGTTCCAATCAGCCCCAGCATTTT
TRBJ2-3 TRBV7-2 - TRBD2 CASSSRPGLAGGPTDTQYF TGTGCCAGCAGCTCCAGACCTGGACTAGCGGGAGGGCCGACAGATACGCAGTATTTT
TRBJ2-1 TRBV6-1 - - CASSGRLSAYNEQFF TGTGCCAGCAGTGGAAGGCTCTCTGCCTACAATGAGCAGTTCTTC
TRBJ2-6 TRBV15 once - CATSRDRAGANVLTF TGTGCCACCAGCAGAGACAGGGCTGGGGCCAACGTCCTGACTTTC
TRBJ2-7 TRBV19 - - CASSKRNPSYEQYF TGTGCCAGTAGTAAGCGGAACCCCTCCTACGAGCAGTACTTC
TRBJ2-2 TRBV19 - TRBD2 CASSTIGLAGFWGGELFF TGTGCCAGTAGTACAATTGGACTAGCGGGATTCTGGGGCGGGGAGCTGTTTTTT
TRBJ1-6 TRBV5-8 - TRBD1 CASSLGGQASPLHF TGTGCCAGCAGCTTGGGGGGACAGGCTTCACCCCTCCACTTT
TRBJ1-2 TRBV2 - - CASSVAGSGYGYTF TGTGCCAGCAGTGTCGCGGGTTCAGGCTATGGCTACACCTTC
TRBJ2-7 TRBV7-3 few TRBD2 CASSPLAVRSPTYEQYF TGTGCCAGCAGCCCGCTAGCGGTAAGGTCTCCAACCTACGAGCAGTACTTC